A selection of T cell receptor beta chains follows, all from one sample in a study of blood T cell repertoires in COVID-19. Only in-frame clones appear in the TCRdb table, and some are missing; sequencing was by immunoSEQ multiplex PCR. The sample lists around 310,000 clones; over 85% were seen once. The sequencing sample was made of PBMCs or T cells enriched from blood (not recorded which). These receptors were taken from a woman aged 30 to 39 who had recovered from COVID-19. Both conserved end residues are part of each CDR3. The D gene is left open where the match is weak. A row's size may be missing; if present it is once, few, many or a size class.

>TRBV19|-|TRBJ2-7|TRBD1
CASSLTGDGYEQYF
TGTGCCAGTAGCCTGACAGGGGATGGATACGAGCAGTACTTC
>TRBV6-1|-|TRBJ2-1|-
CASSESVPNEQFF
TGTGCCAGCAGTGAATCGGTACCTAATGAGCAGTTCTTC
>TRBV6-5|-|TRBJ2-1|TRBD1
CASSPRTGGRNEQFF
TGTGCCAGCAGCCCCAGGACAGGGGGCCGGAATGAGCAGTTCTTC
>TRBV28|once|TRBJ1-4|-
CASTVGGYNEKLFF
TGTGCCAGCACGGTGGGAGGGTATAATGAAAAACTGTTTTTT
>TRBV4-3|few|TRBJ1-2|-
CASSQDLGITSYGYTF
TGCGCCAGCAGCCAAGATCTGGGGATTACTAGCTATGGCTACACCTTC
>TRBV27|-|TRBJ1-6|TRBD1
CASQGGRSPLHF
TGTGCCAGTCAGGGGGGCCGCTCACCCCTCCACTTT
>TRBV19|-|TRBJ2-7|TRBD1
CASTDTGTGFHEQYF
TGTGCCAGTACCGATACCGGGACAGGGTTTCACGAGCAGTACTTC
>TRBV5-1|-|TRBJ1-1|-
CASSLGRGWSEAFF
TGCGCCAGCAGCTTGGGGAGAGGGTGGTCTGAAGCTTTCTTT
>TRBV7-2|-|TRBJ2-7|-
CASSLVRESYEQYF
TGTGCCAGCAGCTTAGTCCGGGAGAGCTACGAGCAGTACTTC
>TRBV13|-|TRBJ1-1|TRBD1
CASSLGTGLIEAFF
TGTGCCAGCAGCCTCGGGACAGGGTTGATTGAAGCTTTCTTT
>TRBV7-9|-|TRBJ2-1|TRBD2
CASSPPAGYVSSYNEQFF
TGTGCCAGCAGCCCCCCAGCGGGGTACGTCAGCTCCTACAATGAGCAGTTCTTC
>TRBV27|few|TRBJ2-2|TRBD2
CASSFSGRGGELFF
TGTGCCAGCAGTTTCAGCGGGAGGGGCGGGGAGCTGTTTTTT
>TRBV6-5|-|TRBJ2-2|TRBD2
CASRTSGSLAGELFF
TGTGCCAGCAGGACTAGCGGGAGTCTCGCCGGGGAGCTGTTTTTT
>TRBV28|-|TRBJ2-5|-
CASSTVAAKYQETQYF
TGTGCCAGCAGTACTGTAGCGGCTAAGTACCAAGAGACCCAGTACTTC
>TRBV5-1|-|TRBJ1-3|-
CASSTDGSSGNTIYF
TGCGCCAGCAGTACGGACGGGAGCTCTGGAAACACCATATATTTT
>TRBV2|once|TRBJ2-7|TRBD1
CASSEMYVGQKHEQYF
TGTGCCAGCAGTGAAATGTATGTGGGACAGAAACACGAGCAGTACTTC
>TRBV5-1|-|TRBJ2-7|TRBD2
CASSGLAGRSYEQYF
TGCGCCAGCAGCGGCCTAGCGGGGCGCTCCTACGAGCAGTACTTC
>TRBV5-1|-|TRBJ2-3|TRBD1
CASSSGTGVIDTQYF
TGCGCCAGCAGCTCCGGGACAGGGGTTATAGATACGCAGTATTTT
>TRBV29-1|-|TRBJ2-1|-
CSVVKSSSYNEQFF
TGCAGCGTTGTAAAGAGTAGCTCCTACAATGAGCAGTTCTTC
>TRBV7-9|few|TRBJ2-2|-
CASSLGGRGELFF
TGTGCCAGCAGCTTAGGAGGCCGCGGGGAGCTGTTTTTT
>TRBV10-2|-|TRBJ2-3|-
CASRGTRAGDTQYF
TGCGCCAGCAGGGGGACCCGAGCGGGAGATACGCAGTATTTT
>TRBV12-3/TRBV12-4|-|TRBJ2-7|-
CASSFLGTYEQYF
TGTGCCAGCAGTTTTCTCGGGACCTACGAGCAGTACTTC
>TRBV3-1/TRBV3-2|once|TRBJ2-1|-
CASTIHNRQGFRHEQFF
TGTGCCAGCACAATCCACAATCGGCAGGGTTTTCGGCATGAGCAGTTCTTC
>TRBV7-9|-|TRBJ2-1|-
CASSFLVAGPYNEQFF
TGTGCCAGCAGCTTCCTTGTGGCGGGACCCTACAATGAGCAGTTCTTC
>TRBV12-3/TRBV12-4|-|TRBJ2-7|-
CASSLGPFEQYF
TGTGCCAGCAGTTTGGGGCCTTTCGAGCAGTACTTC
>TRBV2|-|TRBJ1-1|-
CASSALPGSGGTEAFF
TGTGCCAGCAGTGCCCTCCCGGGGTCGGGGGGAACTGAAGCTTTCTTT
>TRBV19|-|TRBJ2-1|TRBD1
CASRTPGGPYNEQFF
TGTGCCAGCAGGACTCCAGGGGGCCCCTACAATGAGCAGTTCTTC
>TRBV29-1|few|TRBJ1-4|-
CSVLPYRDMGPNEKLFF
TGCAGCGTTCTTCCTTACCGGGACATGGGGCCTAATGAAAAACTGTTTTTT
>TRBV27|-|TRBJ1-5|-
CASSQTGFTQPQHF
TGTGCCAGCAGCCAGACGGGGTTTACTCAGCCCCAGCATTTT
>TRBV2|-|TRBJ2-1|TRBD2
CASSRREAARNEQFF
TGTGCCAGCAGTAGGCGGGAGGCGGCACGGAATGAGCAGTTCTTC
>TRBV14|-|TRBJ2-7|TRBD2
CASSKNLAATYEQYF
TGTGCCAGCAGCAAAAACCTAGCGGCGACCTACGAGCAGTACTTC
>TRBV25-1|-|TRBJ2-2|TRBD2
CASSDEGGRENTGELFF
TGTGCCAGCAGTGATGAAGGCGGGAGGGAGAACACCGGGGAGCTGTTTTTT
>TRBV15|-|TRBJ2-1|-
CATSRGSWSYNEQFF
TGTGCCACCAGTCGGGGGAGTTGGTCCTACAATGAGCAGTTCTTC
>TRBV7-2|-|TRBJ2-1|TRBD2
CASSFSGVSYNEQFF
TGTGCCAGCAGCTTTAGCGGGGTCTCCTACAATGAGCAGTTCTTC
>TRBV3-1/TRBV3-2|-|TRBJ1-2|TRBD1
CASSPTGGGGDTGYTF
TGTGCCAGCAGCCCTACAGGGGGCGGTGGAGATACTGGCTACACCTTC
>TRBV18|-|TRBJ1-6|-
CASSPLAGANSPLHF
TGTGCCAGCTCACCACTTGCCGGAGCCAATTCACCCCTCCACTTT
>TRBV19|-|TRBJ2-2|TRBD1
CASTSGQGEFTGELFF
TGTGCCAGTACCTCGGGACAGGGAGAATTCACCGGGGAGCTGTTTTTT
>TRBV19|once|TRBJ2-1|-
CASSNFMRERYNEQFF
TGTGCCAGTAGTAACTTTATGAGGGAGAGGTACAATGAGCAGTTCTTC
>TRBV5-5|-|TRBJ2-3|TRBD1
CASRVGAGGRDTQYF
TGTGCCAGCAGGGTGGGGGCAGGGGGCAGAGATACGCAATATTTT
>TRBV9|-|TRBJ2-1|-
CASSVVGGEQFF
TGTGCCAGCAGCGTAGTCGGGGGAGAGCAGTTCTTC
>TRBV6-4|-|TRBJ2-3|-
CASSRGASTSTDTQYF
TGTGCCAGCAGTCGCGGGGCCAGTACTAGCACAGATACGCAGTATTTT
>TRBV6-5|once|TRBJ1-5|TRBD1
CASRPQGPAYQPQHF
TGTGCCAGCAGACCACAGGGGCCTGCTTATCAGCCCCAGCATTTT
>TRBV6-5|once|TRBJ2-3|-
CASSYSRQATDTQYF
TGTGCCAGCAGTTACTCCCGACAGGCCACAGATACGCAGTATTTT
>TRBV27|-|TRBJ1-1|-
CASSLQGRDTEAFF
TGTGCCAGCAGTTTACAGGGGCGGGACACTGAAGCTTTCTTT
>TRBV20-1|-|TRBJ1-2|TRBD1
CSARDREGYTF
TGCAGTGCTAGGGACAGGGAAGGCTACACCTTC